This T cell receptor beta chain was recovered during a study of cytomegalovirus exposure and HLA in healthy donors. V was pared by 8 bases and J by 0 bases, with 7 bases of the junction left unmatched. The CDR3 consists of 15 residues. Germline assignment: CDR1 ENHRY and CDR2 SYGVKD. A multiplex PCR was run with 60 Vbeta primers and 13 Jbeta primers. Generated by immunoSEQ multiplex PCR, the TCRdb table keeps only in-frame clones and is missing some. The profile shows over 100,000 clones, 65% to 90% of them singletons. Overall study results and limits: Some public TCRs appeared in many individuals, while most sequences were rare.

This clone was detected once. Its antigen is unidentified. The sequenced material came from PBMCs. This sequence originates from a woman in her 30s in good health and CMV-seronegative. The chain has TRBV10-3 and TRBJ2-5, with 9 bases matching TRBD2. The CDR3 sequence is CAIRGLAGDQETQYF. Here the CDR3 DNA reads TGTGCCATCCGGGGCTTAGCGGGAGACCAAGAGACCCAGTACTTC.